The 21 T cell receptor beta chains below all came from one sample that was sequenced in a study of blood T cell repertoires in COVID-19. Sequenced by immunoSEQ multiplex PCR; TCRdb stores in-frame clones only, minus some. The sample includes 50,000 to 70,000 clones, around 87% of them seen just once. Sample: peripheral blood. These receptors all stem from a man aged 60 to 69 with active or convalescent COVID-19.

This rearrangement joins TRBV27 to TRBJ2-7, with D possibly matching TRBD1 (6 bases). This CDR3 has 15 residues. Looked up from germline, CDR1 is MNHEY and CDR2 is SMNVEV (reference sequence). V dropped 0 bases and J dropped 7 bases, with 16 bases sitting between them. The CDR3 reads CASSLSVYPGTEQYF. The CDR3, as DNA: TGTGCCAGCAGTTTATCAGTCTATCCCGGGACAGAGCAGTACTTC.

The genes are TRBV19 and TRBJ1-2; unclear D gene. In germline, CDR1 is LNHDA, CDR2 SQIVND (reference sequence). The CDR3 covers 14 residues. Trimming left V 5 bases short and J 3 bases short, with 13 bases between. The CDR3 sequence is CASSLGGYDYGYTF. The DNA of the CDR3 is TGTGCCAGTAGTTTAGGAGGGTACGACTATGGCTACACCTTC.

The chain joins TRBV7-2 to TRBJ1-2; TRBD1 aligns across 12 bases. The germline CDR1 and CDR2 sequences are SGHTA and FQGNSA. Losses at the gene ends were 5 bases for V and 7 bases for J; bases not matched to a gene: 8. CDR3 length: 15 residues. CDR3 nucleotides: TGTGCCAGCAGCCCATCGGGACAGGGGGCTTTTGGCTACACCTTC. Translation gives CASSPSGQGAFGYTF.

V gene TRBV9 combines with J gene TRBJ2-7; unclear D gene. The CDR3 is 13 residues long. The germline V and J ends were trimmed by 4 bases and 5 bases, with 13 bases remaining between them. From germline, CDR1 is SGDLS and CDR2 YYNGEE. For the CDR3, the DNA is TGTGCCAGCAGCCCTATAAACGAGGACGAGCAGTACTTC. Translating it yields CASSPINEDEQYF.

The table lists this clone with a few counts. This chain connects TRBV16 to TRBJ1-2; weak D call: TRBD1 (6 bases). V lost 0 bases and J lost 7, with 18 bases in between. The CDR3 is 16 residues long. Germline V CDR1 and CDR2: KGHSY, FQNENV. CDR3 nucleotides: TGTGCCAGCAGCCAATCTTTCCCTCGGGACATATCTGGCTACACCTTC. The encoded protein is CASSQSFPRDISGYTF. The variable domain in full, completed from reference TRBV16 and TRBJ1-2, reads GEEVAQTPKHLVRGEGQKAKLYCAPIKGHSYVFWYQQVLKNEFKFLISFQNENVFDETGMPKERFSAKCLPNSPCSLEIQATKLEDSAVYFCASSQSFPRDISGYTFGSGTRLTVV.

This clone was found a few times. This rearrangement joins TRBV2 to TRBJ2-7; 8 nucleotides match TRBD1. The CDR3 consists of 13 residues. The germline CDR1 and CDR2 sequences are SNHLY and FYNNEI. After removal of 4 bases from V and 2 bases from J, the junction contained 1 base not matched to a gene. The CDR3 DNA follows: TGTGCCAGCAGTGTACAGGGGGCCTACGAGCAGTACTTC. Its protein product is CASSVQGAYEQYF.

This chain connects TRBV24-1 to TRBJ1-1; no firm D call. In germline, CDR1 is KGHDR, CDR2 SFDVKD. The CDR3 is 14 amino acids. Deletions cut 4 bases from V and 4 bases from J, with 12 bases between. As DNA, the CDR3 is TGTGCCACCAGTGACCCCGGTGGCGGCACTGAAGCTTTCTTT. Its translation is CATSDPGGGTEAFF.

The chain uses TRBV2 and TRBJ2-3; 8 nucleotides line up with TRBD2. V dropped 6 bases and J dropped 2; count of bases not matched to a gene: 4. Germline-derived CDR1 and CDR2 are SNHLY and FYNNEI. This CDR3 spans 14 amino acids. CDR3 in DNA: TGTGCCAGCAGGCAGCGGGAGAACACAGATACGCAGTATTTT. This gives the protein CASRQRENTDTQYF.

The V gene is TRBV20-1, the J gene TRBJ2-1; D is undetermined. Per the germline V gene, CDR1 is DFQATT and CDR2 is SNEGSKA (reference sequence). CDR3 length equals 14 residues. Trimming took off 3 bases at V and 0 bases at J, with 9 bases between the two ends. This CDR3 is CSASKDSSYNEQFF. Written as DNA, the CDR3 is TGCAGTGCTAGTAAAGATAGCTCCTACAATGAGCAGTTCTTC.

The V gene is TRBV19, the J gene TRBJ1-1; D perhaps matches TRBD1 (5 bases). The V gene's germline CDR1 is LNHDA and CDR2 SQIVND (reference sequence). Trimming cost V 9 bases and J 1 base, with 9 bases left between them. The CDR3 is 12 residues long. The CDR3 nucleotides are TGTGCCAGCAATGACAGGAACACTGAAGCTTTCTTT. It codes for CASNDRNTEAFF.

The chain couples TRBV4-1 to TRBJ2-5, with 7 bases fitting TRBD1. Germline CDR1 is MGHRA and CDR2 is YSYEKL. V gave up 0 bases and J gave up 5 bases; unmatched junction bases: 12. This CDR3 has 17 residues. The CDR3 sequence: CASSQDRTGRMGETQYF. The CDR3 DNA is TGCGCCAGCAGCCAAGACCGGACAGGTCGTATGGGGGAGACCCAGTACTTC.

The chain has TRBV6-2 or TRBV6-3 and TRBJ2-1; a possible D gene is TRBD2 (5 bases). CDR1 MNHEY and CDR2 SVGEGT come from the germline V gene. V dropped 2 bases and J dropped 7 bases, with 6 bases sitting between them. The CDR3 runs to 12 residues. CDR3 in DNA: TGTGCCAGCAGTTACCTAGCAAATGAGCAGTTCTTC. This gives the protein CASSYLANEQFF.

This chain connects TRBV5-1 to TRBJ2-1; weak D call: TRBD2 (6 bases). Trimming pared 5 bases from V and 4 bases from J, leaving 10 bases between. Germline CDR1 is SGHRS and CDR2 is YFSETQ. The CDR3 sequence is 13 residues long. The CDR3 spells CASRPGVYNEQFF. In DNA form, the CDR3 reads TGCGCCAGCAGACCGGGAGTGTACAATGAGCAGTTCTTC.

The chain couples TRBV19 to TRBJ1-5; TRBD1 agrees at 12 bases. The V segment lost 7 bases and the J segment 0 bases; nucleotides outside the gene matches: 7. Germline V gene sequence: CDR1 LNHDA, CDR2 SQIVND (reference sequence). CDR3 size: 17 residues. Here the CDR3 reads CASTPGQGAPSNQPQHF. In DNA, the CDR3 is TGTGCCAGTACCCCGGGACAGGGGGCGCCTAGCAATCAGCCCCAGCATTTT.

The V and J genes are TRBV2 and TRBJ2-1; the D gene is possibly TRBD1 (5 bases). Trimming took 8 bases from V and 9 from J, leaving 20 bases between them. The CDR3 has 14 residues. Germline CDR1 and CDR2: SNHLY and FYNNEI. CDR3: CASHYRQGGGEQFF. The CDR3 DNA is TGTGCCAGCCATTATCGTCAGGGCGGTGGTGAGCAGTTCTTC.

This chain uses TRBV21-1 with TRBJ1-1; the table's D call TRBD1 went unverified against the DNA. TRBV21-1 is labeled a pseudogene. This CDR3 has 17 amino acids. The CDR3 nucleotides read TGTGCCAGCAGCCCCCCAGGACAGGGGCGGTTGGGCACTGAAGCTTTCTTT. Amino acids: CASSPPGQGRLGTEAFF.

V and J are TRBV5-5 and TRBJ2-1; tentatively, D is TRBD1 (6 bases). V was trimmed by 7 bases and J by 0 bases, leaving 11 bases between them. The CDR3 is 14 residues long. Germline loops: CDR1 SGHKS, CDR2 YYEKEE (reference sequence). The CDR3 region has the DNA TGTGCCAGCGTCCGGGACATCTCCTACAATGAGCAGTTCTTC. Its protein is CASVRDISYNEQFF.

The V gene is TRBV7-9, the J gene TRBJ1-5; TRBD1 agrees at 8 bases. The germline V gene encodes CDR1 SEHNR and CDR2 FQNEAQ (reference sequence). The CDR3 extends over 16 amino acids. J lost 6 bases, V lost 4 bases, and 11 bases had no gene match. The CDR3 spells CASSSWTGSGSQPQHF. CDR3 bases: TGTGCCAGCAGCTCCTGGACAGGGAGTGGGAGTCAGCCCCAGCATTTT.

The chain recombines TRBV7-9 with TRBJ1-2; 11 bases fit TRBD1. The trim removed 4 bases at V and 6 bases at J, leaving 7 bases unmatched. The germline CDR1 and CDR2 sequences are SEHNR and FQNEAQ (reference sequence). The CDR3 consists of 15 residues. The CDR3 here is CASSWRDRGFHGYTF. The CDR3 bases are TGTGCCAGCAGCTGGAGGGACAGGGGGTTCCATGGCTACACCTTC.

The rearrangement links TRBV5-6 to TRBJ2-3, with D maybe TRBD2 (5 bases). The CDR3 totals 16 residues. The V end was cut by 0 bases, the J end by 0 bases, with 11 bases between. In germline, CDR1 is SGHDT, CDR2 YYEEEE. CDR3 sequence: CASSLGLKASTDTQYF. Written as DNA, the CDR3 is TGTGCCAGCAGCTTGGGACTAAAAGCTAGCACAGATACGCAGTATTTT.

The rearrangement uses TRBV19 and TRBJ1-2; 8 bases are a match to TRBD1. CDR3 length: 14 residues. CDR1 and CDR2 from the germline V gene are LNHDA and SQIVND (reference sequence). The J segment lost 1 base and the V segment lost 4 bases, leaving 2 bases of the junction unmatched. The CDR3 sequence: CASSTTGVNYGYTF. The CDR3 nucleotides are TGTGCCAGTAGTACGACAGGGGTTAACTATGGCTACACCTTC.